This TCR beta chain was recorded in a study of T-cell memory formation after mild COVID-19. Study-level results: Specificity for SARS-CoV-2 was not confirmed among the second-wave clones peaking on day 37.

V shed 0 bases and J shed 10 bases, with 13 bases lying between them. There are 13 residues in the CDR3. CDR1 and CDR2 (germline): SGHKS, YYEKEE (reference sequence). This clonotype appeared many times. What it binds is unknown. TCRdb fed the 5' RACE reads into MiXCR, producing one record per CDR3 protein. The sample has about 150,000 distinct CDR3 sequences; 6% to 7% are singletons. This sequence was found in an adult woman who had mild COVID-19 (a few samples of this study predate the infection). Cell type and time point are not known. Source material: PBMCs or a T cell subset sorted from them (not recorded which). This chain connects TRBV5-5 to TRBJ2-5; D not certain. CDR3: CASSLETTWVQYF. Here the CDR3 DNA reads TGTGCCAGCAGCTTGGAGACGACATGGGTCCAGTACTTC.